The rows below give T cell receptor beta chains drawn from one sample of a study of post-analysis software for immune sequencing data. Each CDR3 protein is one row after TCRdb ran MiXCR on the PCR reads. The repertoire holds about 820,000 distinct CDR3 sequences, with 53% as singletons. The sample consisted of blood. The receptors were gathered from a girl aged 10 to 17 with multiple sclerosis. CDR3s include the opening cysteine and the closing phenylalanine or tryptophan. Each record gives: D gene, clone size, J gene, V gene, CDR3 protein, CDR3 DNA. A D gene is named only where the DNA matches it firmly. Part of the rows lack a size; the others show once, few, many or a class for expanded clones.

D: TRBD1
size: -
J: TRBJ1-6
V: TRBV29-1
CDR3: CSGGQAWISPLHF
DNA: TGCAGCGGTGGACAGGCCTGGATATCACCCCTCCACTTT

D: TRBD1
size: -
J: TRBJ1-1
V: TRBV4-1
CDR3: CASSRGTGSLRTEAFF
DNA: TGCGCCAGCAGCCGTGGGACAGGGAGTTTGAGGACTGAAGCTTTCTTT

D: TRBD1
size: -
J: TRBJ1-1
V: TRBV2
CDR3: CASRETGVPNTEAFF
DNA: TGTGCCAGCAGAGAAACAGGGGTCCCGAACACTGAAGCTTTCTTT

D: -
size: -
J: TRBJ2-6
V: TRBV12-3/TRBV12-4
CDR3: CASTPTSGANVLTF
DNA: TGTGCCAGCACTCCAACCTCTGGGGCCAACGTCCTGACTTTC

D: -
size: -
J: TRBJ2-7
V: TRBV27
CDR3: CASSRTDRFYEQYF
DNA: TGTGCCAGCAGTCGGACGGACCGTTTCTACGAGCAGTACTTC

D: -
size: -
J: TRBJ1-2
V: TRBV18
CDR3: CASSPGETYGYTF
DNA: TGTGCCAGCTCACCAGGGGAGACCTATGGCTACACCTTC

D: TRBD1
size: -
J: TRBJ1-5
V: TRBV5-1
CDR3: CASSSTGALGQPQHF
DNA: TGCGCCAGCAGCTCAACAGGGGCGCTTGGTCAGCCCCAGCATTTT

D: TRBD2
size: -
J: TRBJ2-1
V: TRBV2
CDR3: CASSGWLAGINNEQFF
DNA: TGTGCCAGCAGTGGATGGCTAGCGGGGATTAACAATGAGCAGTTCTTC

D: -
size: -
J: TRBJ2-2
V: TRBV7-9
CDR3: CASSLGRGTNTGELFF
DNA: TGTGCCAGCAGCTTAGGCAGGGGCACGAACACCGGGGAGCTGTTTTTT

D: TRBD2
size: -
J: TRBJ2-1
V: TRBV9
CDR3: CASSYRLVAGNEQFF
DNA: TGTGCCAGCAGCTACAGGTTGGTAGCGGGTAATGAGCAGTTCTTC

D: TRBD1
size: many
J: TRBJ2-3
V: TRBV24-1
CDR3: CATRAGTGDTDTQYF
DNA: TGTGCCACCAGAGCTGGGACAGGGGACACAGATACGCAGTATTTT

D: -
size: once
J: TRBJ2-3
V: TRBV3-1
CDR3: CASSQGRGSSSTDTQYF
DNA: TGTGCCAGCAGCCAAGGGCGGGGTTCTTCTAGCACAGATACGCAGTATTTT

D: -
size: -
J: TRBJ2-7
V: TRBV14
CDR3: CASSQSRLTQATYEQYF
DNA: TGTGCCAGCAGCCAAAGTCGGCTAACGCAGGCGACCTACGAGCAGTACTTC

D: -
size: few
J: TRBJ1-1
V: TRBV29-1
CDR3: CSVEDLKVVNTEAFF
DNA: TGCAGCGTTGAAGATTTGAAGGTGGTCAACACTGAAGCTTTCTTT

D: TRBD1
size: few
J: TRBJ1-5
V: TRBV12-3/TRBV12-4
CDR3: CASSLQGAGNQPQHF
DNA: TGTGCCAGCAGTTTGCAGGGGGCGGGCAATCAGCCCCAGCATTTT

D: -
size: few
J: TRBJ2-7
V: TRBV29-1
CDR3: CSVSRRGLDYEQYF
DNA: TGCAGCGTCTCGCGACGCGGCCTCGACTACGAGCAGTACTTC

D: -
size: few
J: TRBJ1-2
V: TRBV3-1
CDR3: CASSQDPYGYTF
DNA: TGTGCCAGCAGCCAAGACCCCTATGGCTACACCTTC

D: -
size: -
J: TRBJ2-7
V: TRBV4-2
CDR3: CASSSTGSNEQYF
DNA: TGTGCCAGCAGTTCAACCGGGAGTAATGAGCAGTACTTC

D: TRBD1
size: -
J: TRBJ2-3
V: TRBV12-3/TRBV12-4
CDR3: CASSSGQIADTQYF
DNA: TGTGCCAGCAGTTCGGGACAGATAGCAGATACGCAGTATTTT

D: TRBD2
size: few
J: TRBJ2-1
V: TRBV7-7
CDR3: CASSRPSGHNEQFF
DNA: TGTGCTAGCAGCCGGCCTAGCGGACACAATGAGCAGTTCTTC

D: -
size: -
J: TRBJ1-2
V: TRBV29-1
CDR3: CSVEDPAHYGYTF
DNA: TGCAGCGTTGAAGATCCGGCTCACTATGGCTACACCTTC

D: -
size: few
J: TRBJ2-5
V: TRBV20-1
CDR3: CSARGDPRAGQETQYF
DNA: TGCAGTGCTAGGGGCGACCCGAGGGCGGGACAAGAGACCCAGTACTTC

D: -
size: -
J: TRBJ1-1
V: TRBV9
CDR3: CASSGVSRNTEAFF
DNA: TGTGCCAGCAGCGGAGTCAGCAGGAACACTGAAGCTTTCTTT

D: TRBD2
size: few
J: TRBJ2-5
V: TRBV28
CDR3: CASSATSGVQETQYF
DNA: TGTGCCAGCAGTGCGACTAGCGGGGTCCAAGAGACCCAGTACTTC

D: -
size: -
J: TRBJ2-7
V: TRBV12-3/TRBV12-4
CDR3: CASRRTGTRGEQYF
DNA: TGTGCCAGCAGACGAACCGGGACGCGAGGCGAGCAGTACTTC